This is a list of T cell receptor beta chains from one sample in a study of blood T cell repertoires in COVID-19. Produced via immunoSEQ multiplex PCR; TCRdb's table is partial and in-frame only. The top ten clones hold approximately 9.1% of a sample with 200,000 to 250,000 clones, about four fifths of them seen once. Sequences were obtained from peripheral blood. These receptors were taken from an elderly man with acute or convalescent COVID-19. CDR3s leave out the opening cysteine and the closing phenylalanine or tryptophan.

v_call: TRBV6-5; j_call: TRBJ2-7; cdr3_aa: ATRRGRWAEQY
v_call: TRBV18; j_call: TRBJ1-2; cdr3_aa: ASSPLSQGSYGYT
v_call: TRBV27; j_call: TRBJ2-7; cdr3_aa: ASRTTGYEQY
v_call: TRBV27; j_call: TRBJ2-3; cdr3_aa: ASSGQLNPTDTQY
v_call: TRBV28; j_call: TRBJ2-1; cdr3_aa: ASSLRQTSSYNEQF
v_call: TRBV4-1; j_call: TRBJ2-4; cdr3_aa: ASSPGGRQVAKNIQY
v_call: TRBV19; j_call: TRBJ1-4; cdr3_aa: ATSGTGVEKLF
v_call: TRBV6-5; j_call: TRBJ1-2; cdr3_aa: ASSWRDRGGGYT
v_call: TRBV24-1; j_call: TRBJ2-2; cdr3_aa: ATSDPGQGPTGELF
v_call: TRBV28; j_call: TRBJ1-1; cdr3_aa: ASKGQGLLNTEAF
v_call: TRBV24-1; j_call: TRBJ2-3; cdr3_aa: ATSDLRQSTDTQY
v_call: TRBV19; j_call: TRBJ2-3; cdr3_aa: ASSDRGPTDTQY
v_call: TRBV13; j_call: TRBJ2-7; cdr3_aa: ASSLRGTHSYEQY
v_call: TRBV5-1; j_call: TRBJ2-3; cdr3_aa: ASSSGTSGSADTQY
v_call: TRBV5-4; j_call: TRBJ2-2; cdr3_aa: ASSISGGHTGELF
v_call: TRBV4-1; j_call: TRBJ1-4; cdr3_aa: ASSQERGTGTRITDRNKLF
v_call: TRBV5-1; j_call: TRBJ1-1; cdr3_aa: ASRGTGMNTEAF
v_call: TRBV6-5; j_call: TRBJ1-3; cdr3_aa: ASSYDRSSGNTIY
v_call: TRBV9; j_call: TRBJ1-1; cdr3_aa: ASSVPGQGILRDTEAF
v_call: TRBV28; j_call: TRBJ1-2; cdr3_aa: ASSLDGHSYGYT
v_call: TRBV2; j_call: TRBJ1-4; cdr3_aa: ASSEEQGSGEKLF
v_call: TRBV6-6; j_call: TRBJ2-6; cdr3_aa: ASSQGLAGAGANVLT
v_call: TRBV7-9; j_call: TRBJ2-2; cdr3_aa: ASRPSGTANTGELF
v_call: TRBV18; j_call: TRBJ1-1; cdr3_aa: ASSPGDSGTEAF
v_call: TRBV7-2; j_call: TRBJ2-1; cdr3_aa: ASSLSSSHNEQF
v_call: TRBV6-6; j_call: TRBJ2-7; cdr3_aa: ASSPISGAGEQY
v_call: TRBV24-1; j_call: TRBJ1-2; cdr3_aa: ATSDPGKANYGYT
v_call: TRBV28; j_call: TRBJ1-4; cdr3_aa: ASSPWTGYREKLF
v_call: TRBV5-6; j_call: TRBJ2-7; cdr3_aa: ASSLATGSRSEQY
v_call: TRBV18; j_call: TRBJ2-7; cdr3_aa: ASSSMRLAGGSYEQY
v_call: TRBV18; j_call: TRBJ2-7; cdr3_aa: ASRGGLQDYEQY